This entry lists 9 T cell receptor beta chains sequenced from one sample in a study of T-cell memory formation after mild COVID-19. TCRdb itself ran the 5' RACE reads through MiXCR, one entry per CDR3 protein. There are 250,000 to 300,000 distinct CDR3 sequences in the sample; about 17% occur only once, and 22% lies in the top ten. Source material: PBMCs or a T cell subset sorted from them (not recorded which). The receptors were sampled from a man between 18 and 29 years old who had mild COVID-19 (a few samples of this study predate the infection). Cell type and time point are not known.

This clonotype was seen repeatedly, ten times or more. V is TRBV4-1 and J is TRBJ2-1, with D uncertain. Germline CDR1 MGHRA, CDR2 YSYEKL. This CDR3 is 13 amino acids long. Trimming shortened V by 0 bases and J by 7 bases, and 7 bases separated the two germline ends. CDR3 protein: CASSQDPGNEQFF. DNA for the CDR3: TGCGCCAGCAGCCAAGATCCTGGGAATGAGCAGTTCTTC.

V gene TRBV7-2 combines with J gene TRBJ1-5; D unresolved. CDR1 and CDR2 (germline): SGHTA, FQGNSA. CDR3 size: 17 residues. V dropped 1 base and J dropped 4 bases, with 17 bases sitting between them. The DNA of the CDR3 is TGTGCCAGCAGCTTAGGTCCCTCGTCAGGTAGGAATCAGCCCCAGCATTTT. It yields the protein CASSLGPSSGRNQPQHF.

This clonotype has at least ten counts. The rearrangement uses TRBV7-8 and TRBJ2-3, with TRBD2 matching over 10 bases. The V and J ends lost 2 bases and 5 bases, in that order; junction bases with no gene match: 4. Germline V gene sequence: CDR1 SGHVS, CDR2 FQNEAQ. This CDR3 contains 15 residues. The CDR3 sequence: CASSLQRGGRDTQYF. The CDR3 DNA is TGTGCCAGCAGCTTACAGCGGGGGGGCCGAGATACGCAGTATTTT.

This chain joins TRBV27 and TRBJ2-7, with 9 bases fitting TRBD1. From germline, CDR1 is MNHEY and CDR2 SMNVEV (reference sequence). The V and J ends lost 2 bases and 2 bases, in that order; junction bases with no gene match: 4. This CDR3 spans 15 amino acids. CDR3 loop: CASSLTTGGPYEQYF. The CDR3 DNA reads as TGTGCCAGCAGTTTAACCACAGGGGGCCCCTACGAGCAGTACTTC.

The chain links TRBV11-1 to TRBJ2-3; possible D gene TRBD2, 5 bases. The V end lost 4 bases, the J end lost 5 bases, and 16 bases lay between the germline ends. Per the germline V gene, CDR1 is SGHAT and CDR2 is FQDESV (reference sequence). CDR3 size: 15 residues. The CDR3 sequence: CASSYDYNILDTQYF. DNA for the CDR3: TGTGCCAGCAGCTACGACTACAATATCCTAGATACGCAGTATTTT.

The rearrangement joins TRBV4-3 to TRBJ1-1, with 7 positions matching TRBD1. This CDR3 has 13 amino acids. Germline V lookup: CDR1 LGHNA, CDR2 YSLEER. V shed 1 base and J 7 bases; nucleotides not matched to a gene: 3. CDR3: CASSQGDRVEAFF. CDR3 sequence (DNA): TGCGCCAGCAGCCAAGGCGACAGGGTTGAAGCTTTCTTT.

CDR3 sequence (DNA): TGTGCCAGCAGTGAATCCCCCACTCGCACTAATGAAAAACTGTTTTTT. Protein: CASSESPTRTNEKLFF. The chain joins TRBV25-1 to TRBJ1-4, with unresolved D. The CDR3 covers 16 residues. Per germline, CDR1 MGHDK and CDR2 SYGVNS. Deletions cut 1 base from V and 2 bases from J, with 11 bases between.

The gene calls are TRBV6-2 or TRBV6-3 and TRBJ2-3; a possible D gene is TRBD2 (6 bases). V was clipped by 2 bases and J by 2 bases, with 17 bases between them. The CDR3 totals 17 residues. Germline CDR1 MNHEY, CDR2 SVGEGT. CDR3 sequence (DNA): TGTGCCAGCAGTTACGACGGCGGGGCATTATACACAGATACGCAGTATTTT. Translated, it gives CASSYDGGALYTDTQYF.

This sequence joins TRBV5-1 and TRBJ2-2; 11 bases match TRBD1. The CDR3 length is 17 residues. Trimming at V came to 5 bases and at J to 7 bases, leaving 13 bases not matched to a gene. Germline CDR1 is SGHRS and CDR2 is YFSETQ. The CDR3 nucleotides read TGCGCCAGCAGTCGGAACATGGACAGGGGGCGCTTCGGGGAGCTGTTTTTT. Translating gives CASSRNMDRGRFGELFF.